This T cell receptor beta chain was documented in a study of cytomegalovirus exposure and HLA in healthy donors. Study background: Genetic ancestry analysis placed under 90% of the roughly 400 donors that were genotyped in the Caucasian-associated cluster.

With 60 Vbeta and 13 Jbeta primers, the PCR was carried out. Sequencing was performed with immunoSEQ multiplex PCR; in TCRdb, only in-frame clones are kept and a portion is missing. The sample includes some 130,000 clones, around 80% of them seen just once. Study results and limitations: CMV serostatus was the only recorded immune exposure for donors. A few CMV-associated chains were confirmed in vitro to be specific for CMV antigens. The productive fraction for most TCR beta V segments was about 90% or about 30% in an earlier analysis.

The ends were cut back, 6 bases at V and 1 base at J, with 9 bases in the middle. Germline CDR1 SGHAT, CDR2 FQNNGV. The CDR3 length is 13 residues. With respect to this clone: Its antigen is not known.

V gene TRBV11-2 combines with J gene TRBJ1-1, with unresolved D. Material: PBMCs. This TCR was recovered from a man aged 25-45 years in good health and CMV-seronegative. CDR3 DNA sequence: TGTGCCAGCAGTTTTAGACAGAACACTGAAGCTTTCTTT. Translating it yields CASSFRQNTEAFF.